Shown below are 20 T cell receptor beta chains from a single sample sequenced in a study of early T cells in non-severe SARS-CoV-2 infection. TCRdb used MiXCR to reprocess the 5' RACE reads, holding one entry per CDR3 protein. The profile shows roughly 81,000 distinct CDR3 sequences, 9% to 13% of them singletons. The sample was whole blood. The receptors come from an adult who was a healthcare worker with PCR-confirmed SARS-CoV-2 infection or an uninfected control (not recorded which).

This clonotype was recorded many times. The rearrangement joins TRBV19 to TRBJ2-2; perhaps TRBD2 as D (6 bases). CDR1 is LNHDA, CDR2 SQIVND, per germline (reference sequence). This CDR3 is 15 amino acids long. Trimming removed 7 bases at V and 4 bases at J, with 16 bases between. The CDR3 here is CASKTGGVATGELFF. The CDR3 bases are TGTGCCAGTAAGACGGGCGGGGTGGCCACCGGGGAGCTGTTTTTT.

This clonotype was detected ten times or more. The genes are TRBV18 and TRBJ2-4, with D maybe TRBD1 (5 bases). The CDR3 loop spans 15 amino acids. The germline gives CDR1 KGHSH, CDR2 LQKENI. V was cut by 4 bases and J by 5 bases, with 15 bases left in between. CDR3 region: CASSRRDKGENIQYF. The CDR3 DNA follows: TGTGCCAGCTCACGAAGGGATAAAGGGGAAAACATTCAGTACTTC.

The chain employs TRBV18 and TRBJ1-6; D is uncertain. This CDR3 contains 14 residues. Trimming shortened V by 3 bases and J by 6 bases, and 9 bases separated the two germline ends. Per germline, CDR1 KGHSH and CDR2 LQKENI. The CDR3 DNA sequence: TGTGCCAGCTCACCCCGACTGACTAATTCACCCCTCCACTTT. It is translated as CASSPRLTNSPLHF.

The CDR3 nucleotides are TGCAGTGCCCCGGGAAGCCCTGAGCAGTTCTTC. It translates to CSAPGSPEQFF. The V call is TRBV20-1, the J call TRBJ2-1; D might be TRBD2 (5 bases). The CDR3 length is 11 residues. Germline V lookup: CDR1 DFQATT, CDR2 SNEGSKA (reference sequence). Trimming took 6 bases from V and 9 from J, leaving 12 bases between them.

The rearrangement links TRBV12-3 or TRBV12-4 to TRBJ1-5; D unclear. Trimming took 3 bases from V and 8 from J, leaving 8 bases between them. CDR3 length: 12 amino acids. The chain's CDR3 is CASSFPFKPQHF. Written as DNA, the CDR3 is TGTGCCAGCAGTTTTCCCTTTAAGCCCCAGCATTTT.

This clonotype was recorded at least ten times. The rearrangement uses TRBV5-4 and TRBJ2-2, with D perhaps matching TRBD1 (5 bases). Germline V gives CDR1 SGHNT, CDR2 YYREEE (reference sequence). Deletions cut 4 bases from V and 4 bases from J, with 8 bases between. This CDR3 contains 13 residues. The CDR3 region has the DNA TGTGCCAGCAGCCCTAGGGGCACCGGGGAGCTGTTTTTT. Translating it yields CASSPRGTGELFF.

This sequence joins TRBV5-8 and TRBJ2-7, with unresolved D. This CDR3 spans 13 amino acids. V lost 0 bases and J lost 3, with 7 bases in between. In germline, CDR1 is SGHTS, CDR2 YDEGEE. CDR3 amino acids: CASSLEPYYEQYF. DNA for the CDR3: TGTGCCAGCAGCTTGGAACCCTACTACGAGCAGTACTTC.

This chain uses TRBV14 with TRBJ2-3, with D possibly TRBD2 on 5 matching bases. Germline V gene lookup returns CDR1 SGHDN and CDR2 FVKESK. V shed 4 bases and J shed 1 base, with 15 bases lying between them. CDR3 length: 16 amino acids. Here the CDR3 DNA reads TGTGCCAGCAGCCGAACCCTTGGAGGAGGCACAGATACGCAGTATTTT. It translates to CASSRTLGGGTDTQYF.

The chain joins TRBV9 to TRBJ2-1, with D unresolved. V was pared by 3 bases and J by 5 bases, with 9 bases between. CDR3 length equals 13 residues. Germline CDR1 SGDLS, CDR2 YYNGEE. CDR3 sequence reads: CASSAGPNNEQFF. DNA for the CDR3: TGTGCCAGCAGCGCCGGGCCGAACAATGAGCAGTTCTTC.

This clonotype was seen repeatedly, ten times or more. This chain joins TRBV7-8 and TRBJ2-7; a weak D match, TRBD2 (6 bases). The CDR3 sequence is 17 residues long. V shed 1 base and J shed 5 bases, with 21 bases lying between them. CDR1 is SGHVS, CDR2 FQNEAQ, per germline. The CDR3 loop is CASSLESSLVGGDEQYF. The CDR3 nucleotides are TGTGCCAGCAGCTTAGAAAGTAGTCTCGTCGGAGGGGACGAGCAGTACTTC.

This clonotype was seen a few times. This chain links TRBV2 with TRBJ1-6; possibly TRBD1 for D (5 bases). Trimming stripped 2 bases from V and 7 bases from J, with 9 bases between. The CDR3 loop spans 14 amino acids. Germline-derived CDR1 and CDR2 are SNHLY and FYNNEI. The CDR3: CASSEQGANSPLHF. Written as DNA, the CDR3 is TGTGCCAGCAGTGAACAGGGCGCCAATTCACCCCTCCACTTT.

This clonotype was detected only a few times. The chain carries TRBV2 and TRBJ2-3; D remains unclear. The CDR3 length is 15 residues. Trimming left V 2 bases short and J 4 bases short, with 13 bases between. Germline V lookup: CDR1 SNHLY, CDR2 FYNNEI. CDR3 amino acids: CASSELGPAPDTQYF. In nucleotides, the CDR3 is TGTGCCAGCAGTGAATTGGGTCCAGCCCCAGATACGCAGTATTTT.

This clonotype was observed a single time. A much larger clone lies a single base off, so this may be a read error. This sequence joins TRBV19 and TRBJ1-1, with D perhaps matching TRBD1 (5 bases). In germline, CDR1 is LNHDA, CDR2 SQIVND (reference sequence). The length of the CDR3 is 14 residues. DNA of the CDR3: TGTGCCAGTACCCCGGGGGGAGGGAACACTGAAGCTTCCTTT. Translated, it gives CASTPGGGNTEASF.

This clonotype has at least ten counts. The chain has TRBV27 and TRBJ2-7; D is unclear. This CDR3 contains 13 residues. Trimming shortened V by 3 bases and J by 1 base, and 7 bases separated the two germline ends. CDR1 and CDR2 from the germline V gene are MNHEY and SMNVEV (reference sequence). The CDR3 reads CASSFGRSYEQYF. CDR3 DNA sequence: TGTGCCAGCAGTTTCGGACGGTCCTACGAGCAGTACTTC.

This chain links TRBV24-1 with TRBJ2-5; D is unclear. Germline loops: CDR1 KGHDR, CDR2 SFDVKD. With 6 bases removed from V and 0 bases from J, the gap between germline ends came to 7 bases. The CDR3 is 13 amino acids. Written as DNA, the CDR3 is TGTGCCACCAGTACAAACAACCAAGAGACCCAGTACTTC. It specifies CATSTNNQETQYF.

CDR3 coding DNA: TGTGCCAGCAGCTCCTTCACCGGGGAGCTGTTTTTT. Its translation: CASSSFTGELFF. V gene TRBV7-8 combines with J gene TRBJ2-2; D gene uncertain. With 4 bases removed from V and 4 bases from J, the gap between germline ends came to 4 bases. From germline, CDR1 is SGHVS and CDR2 FQNEAQ. This CDR3 spans 12 amino acids.

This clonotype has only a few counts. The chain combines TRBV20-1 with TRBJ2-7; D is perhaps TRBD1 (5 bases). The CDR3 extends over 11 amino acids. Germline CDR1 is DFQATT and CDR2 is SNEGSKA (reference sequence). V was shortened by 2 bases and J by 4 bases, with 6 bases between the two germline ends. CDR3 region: CSARRTYEQYF. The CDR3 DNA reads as TGCAGTGCTAGAAGGACATACGAGCAGTACTTC.

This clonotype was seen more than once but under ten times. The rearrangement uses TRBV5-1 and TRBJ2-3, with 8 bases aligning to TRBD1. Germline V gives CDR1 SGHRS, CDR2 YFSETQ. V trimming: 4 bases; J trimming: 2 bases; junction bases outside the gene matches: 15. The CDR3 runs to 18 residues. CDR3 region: CASSPAALTGVSTDTQYF. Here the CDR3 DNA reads TGCGCCAGCAGCCCGGCTGCCCTGACAGGGGTATCCACAGATACGCAGTATTTT.

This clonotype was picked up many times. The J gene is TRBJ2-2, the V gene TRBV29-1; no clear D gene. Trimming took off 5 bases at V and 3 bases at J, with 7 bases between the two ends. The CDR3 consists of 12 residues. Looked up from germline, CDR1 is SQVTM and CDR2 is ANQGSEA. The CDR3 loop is CSVPSDTGELFF. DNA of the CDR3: TGCAGCGTTCCCTCGGACACCGGGGAGCTGTTTTTT.

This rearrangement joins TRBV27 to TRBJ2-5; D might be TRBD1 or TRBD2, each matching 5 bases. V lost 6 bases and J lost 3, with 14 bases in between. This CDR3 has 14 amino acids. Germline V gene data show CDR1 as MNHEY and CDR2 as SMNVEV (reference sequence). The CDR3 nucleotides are TGTGCCAGCAGCGTCTCACTAGGGGAAGAGACCCAGTACTTC. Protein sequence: CASSVSLGEETQYF.